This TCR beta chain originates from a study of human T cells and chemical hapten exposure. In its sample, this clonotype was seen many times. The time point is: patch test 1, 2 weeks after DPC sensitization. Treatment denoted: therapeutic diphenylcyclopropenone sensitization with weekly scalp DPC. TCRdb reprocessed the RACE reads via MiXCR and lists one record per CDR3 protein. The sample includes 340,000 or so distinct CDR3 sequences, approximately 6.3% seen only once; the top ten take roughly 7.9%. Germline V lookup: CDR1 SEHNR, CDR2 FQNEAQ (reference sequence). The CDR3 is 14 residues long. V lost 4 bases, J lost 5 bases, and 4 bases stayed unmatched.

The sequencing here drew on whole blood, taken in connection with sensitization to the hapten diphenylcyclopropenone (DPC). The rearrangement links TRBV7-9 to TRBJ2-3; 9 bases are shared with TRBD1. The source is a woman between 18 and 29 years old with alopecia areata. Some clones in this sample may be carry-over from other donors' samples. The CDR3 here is CASSWGQGLDTQYF. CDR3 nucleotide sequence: TGTGCCAGCAGCTGGGGACAGGGATTAGATACGCAGTATTTT.